This T cell receptor (beta chain) was observed in a study of blood T cell repertoires in COVID-19. On the study more broadly: Acute-phase and convalescent COVID-19 samples originated in the United States, Italy and Spain. T cells, B-cell-depleted T cells, or PBMCs supplied cDNA or gDNA.

The method was immunoSEQ multiplex PCR; TCRdb's version includes in-frame clones alone and lacks a portion of them. In the table there are about 130,000 clones, approximately 86% of which are singletons. Those who participated ranged in age from roughly 18 to 100 years and resided in 24 US areas. Grouping used clinical history reported by participants in a survey and questionnaire. The sample taken for sequencing was PBMCs or T cells enriched from blood (not recorded which). The sequence was collected from a woman between 45 and 60 years old who had recovered from COVID-19.

CDR3 nucleotide sequence: TGTGCCAGTAGTATCCCGACTAGCGGGGCTGATACGCAGTATTTT. Amino acid sequence: CASSIPTSGADTQYF. This sequence joins TRBV19 and TRBJ2-3, with 11 nucleotides matching TRBD2. The junction had 5 bases not matched to a gene; V was cut back by 3 bases and J by 6 bases. Germline V gives CDR1 LNHDA, CDR2 SQIVND (reference sequence). The CDR3 loop spans 15 amino acids.